This TCR beta chain was identified during a study of control samples from healthy donors and cancer patients. The CDR3 is made up of 10 amino acids. Germline V gives CDR1 MNHEY, CDR2 SVGAGI. The V end lost 10 bases, the J end lost 8 bases, and 9 bases lay between the germline ends. Assay used: immunoSEQ multiplex PCR; TCRdb lists only in-frame clones, some missing. The table records about 140,000 clones, around 94% of them present only once. The V and J genes are TRBV6-5 and TRBJ2-1; D call uncertain. The sequencing input was blood. The source is a man aged 35 to 55 in good health. The CDR3 bases are TGTGCCACTCTGGGTTATGAGCAGTTCTTC. Translated: CATLGYEQFF.